The 32 T cell receptor beta chains below come from one sample, sequenced in a study of T cell responses to AZD1222 COVID-19 vaccine. Method: immunoSEQ multiplex PCR; TCRdb's copy keeps in-frame clones and lacks some. The table includes tens of thousands of clones, just over 90% detected once. The starting material was peripheral blood, obtained 28 days after the second dose of the MenACWY control vaccine. All receptors come from an adult who received the MenACWY meningococcal vaccine as a control.

The chain joins TRBV15 to TRBJ2-7; D unresolved. This CDR3 is built from 12 residues. V dropped 1 base and J dropped 4 bases, with 5 bases sitting between them. Germline V gene sequence: CDR1 LNHNV, CDR2 YYDKDF (reference sequence). The CDR3 DNA reads as TGTGCCACCAGCAGAGGCCCATACGAGCAGTACTTC. Residues: CATSRGPYEQYF. Using reference TRBV15 and TRBJ2-7 for the parts outside the CDR3, the full variable domain is DAMVIQNPRYQVTQFGKPVTLSCSQTLNHNVMYWYQQKSSQAPKLLFHYYDKDFNNEADTPDNFQSRRPNTSFCFLDIRSPGLGDTAMYLCATSRGPYEQYFGPGTRLTVT.

CDR3 protein: CATQREGLNEQFF. As DNA, the CDR3 is TGTGCCACCCAAAGAGAGGGGTTGAATGAGCAGTTCTTC. The V and J genes are TRBV19 and TRBJ2-1; D tentatively reads TRBD1 or TRBD2 (5 bases each). Germline-derived CDR1 and CDR2 are LNHDA and SQIVND (reference sequence). V was trimmed by 10 bases and J by 7 bases, leaving 17 bases between them. CDR3 size: 13 residues.

V usage is TRBV6-5 and J usage is TRBJ1-6; D is unresolved. V gave up 2 bases and J gave up 4 bases, with 3 bases separating them. Germline CDR1 MNHEY, CDR2 SVGAGI. This CDR3 is 13 amino acids long. The CDR3 is CASSYDYNSPLHF. The DNA for the CDR3 is TGTGCCAGCAGTTACGATTATAATTCACCCCTCCACTTT.

The chain uses TRBV5-1 and TRBJ1-1, with no clear D. Germline V lookup: CDR1 SGHRS, CDR2 YFSETQ. The CDR3 totals 13 residues. Trimming removed 3 bases at V and 8 bases at J, with 14 bases between. CDR3 sequence (DNA): TGCGCCAGCAGCTCCCCCCCCTCCGTCGAAGCTTTCTTT. Its translation is CASSSPPSVEAFF.

This sequence joins TRBV7-3 and TRBJ2-2; 9 nucleotides line up with TRBD2. CDR3 size: 18 residues. The junction had 15 bases not matched to a gene; V was cut back by 5 bases and J by 5 bases. Germline V gene data show CDR1 as SGHTA and CDR2 as FQGTGA. Here the CDR3 reads CASSPFGTGTSPTGELFF. The CDR3 DNA reads as TGTGCCAGCAGCCCGTTCGGAACCGGGACTAGCCCTACCGGGGAGCTGTTTTTT.

This clone was counted once. The chain joins TRBV2 to TRBJ1-4; 7 bases align to TRBD1. The CDR3 length is 15 residues. Germline loops: CDR1 SNHLY, CDR2 FYNNEI. V shed 6 bases and J 5 bases; nucleotides not matched to a gene: 9. The CDR3 protein is CASSLRDRLNEKLFF. CDR3 bases: TGTGCCAGCAGCCTCAGGGACAGATTAAATGAAAAACTGTTTTTT. Using reference TRBV2 and TRBJ1-4 for the parts outside the CDR3, the full variable domain is EPEVTQTPSHQVTQMGQEVILRCVPISNHLYFYWYRQILGQKVEFLVSFYNNEISEKSEIFDDQFSVERPDGSNFTLKIRSTKLEDSAMYFCASSLRDRLNEKLFFGSGTQLSVL.

The chain is built from TRBV24-1 and TRBJ2-5, with D possibly being TRBD1 or TRBD2 (5 bases each). V lost 4 bases to trimming and J lost 2 bases, with 13 bases between them. The germline V gene encodes CDR1 KGHDR and CDR2 SFDVKD. This CDR3 is built from 15 residues. The DNA for the CDR3 is TGTGCCACCAGTGACCCGGGACCGGGGCAAGAGACCCAGTACTTC. Protein: CATSDPGPGQETQYF.

The chain employs TRBV3-1 (or the pseudogene TRBV3-2) and TRBJ2-3, with D possibly TRBD2 on 6 matching bases. The CDR3 is 15 amino acids. Trimming left V 1 base short and J 3 bases short, with 11 bases between. The germline V gene encodes CDR1 LGHDT and CDR2 YNNKEL (reference sequence). Here the CDR3 DNA reads TGTGCCAGCAGCCAAGGCCAGGCGGGAACAGATACGCAGTATTTT. Translation gives CASSQGQAGTDTQYF.

This rearrangement joins TRBV27 to TRBJ1-5; D unclear. Trimming removed 5 bases at V and 6 bases at J, with 11 bases between. This CDR3 is 13 amino acids long. The V gene's germline CDR1 is MNHEY and CDR2 SMNVEV (reference sequence). CDR3 sequence reads: CASSGYKSQPQHF. In DNA, the CDR3 is TGTGCCAGCAGTGGCTACAAGAGTCAGCCCCAGCATTTT.

The V call is TRBV12-3 or TRBV12-4, the J call TRBJ2-7; D not certain. The CDR3 loop spans 12 amino acids. V was cut by 6 bases and J by 7 bases, with 13 bases left in between. The CDR3 nucleotides read TGTGCCAGCAGCCCCACGGTGAGGGAGCAGTACTTC. It codes for CASSPTVREQYF.

CDR3 amino acids: CASGPSAPPGELFF. In DNA, the CDR3 is TGTGCTAGTGGACCCTCGGCCCCGCCCGGGGAGCTGTTTTTT. The chain employs TRBV12-5 and TRBJ2-2, with D unclear. The CDR3 sequence is 14 residues long. Per germline, CDR1 LGHNT and CDR2 FRNRAP. V lost 6 bases, J lost 6 bases, and 14 bases lay in between.

This chain joins TRBV27 and TRBJ2-3, with a tentative D call TRBD1 (6 bases). The germline V and J ends were trimmed by 1 base and 5 bases, with 13 bases remaining between them. In germline, CDR1 is MNHEY, CDR2 SMNVEV (reference sequence). This CDR3 is 15 amino acids long. CDR3 bases: TGTGCCAGCAGTTTATTGGCAGGGACAAAAGATACGCAGTATTTT. Protein product: CASSLLAGTKDTQYF.

This clone turned up a few times. The chain carries TRBV5-1 and TRBJ2-3, with D possibly matching TRBD2 (5 bases). The CDR3 is made up of 17 amino acids. Deletions cut 0 bases from V and 4 bases from J, with 18 bases between. Germline V gene lookup returns CDR1 SGHRS and CDR2 YFSETQ. Here the CDR3 DNA reads TGCGCCAGCAGCTTGGAAGGTGCTGGGAGCGGTGCAGATACGCAGTATTTT. This gives the protein CASSLEGAGSGADTQYF.

To note about this clone: The same CDR3 also results from other DNA sequences found in this sample. The chain couples TRBV4-1 to TRBJ2-2; D may be TRBD2 (6 bases). V was trimmed by 1 base and J by 3 bases, leaving 6 bases between them. This CDR3 comprises 14 residues. The germline gives CDR1 MGHRA, CDR2 YSYEKL. The CDR3 region is CASSQGRDTGELFF. CDR3 DNA: TGCGCCAGCAGCCAAGGGAGGGACACCGGGGAGCTGTTTTTT.

The V call is TRBV4-3, the J call TRBJ2-3, with D unresolved. V lost 3 bases and J 2 bases, leaving 12 bases between the germline ends. The CDR3 is 15 residues long. The germline V gene encodes CDR1 LGHNA and CDR2 YSLEER. In DNA, the CDR3 is TGCGCCAGCAGCCAGTCATACGATACCACAGATACGCAGTATTTT. It codes for CASSQSYDTTDTQYF.

This chain uses TRBV6-5 with TRBJ2-3, with 9 bases lining up with TRBD2. The germline V gene encodes CDR1 MNHEY and CDR2 SVGAGI. The V segment lost 0 bases and the J segment 4 bases; nucleotides outside the gene matches: 2. The CDR3 has 15 residues. The DNA of the CDR3 is TGTGCCAGCAGTTACTCTAGCGGGAGCGCAGATACGCAGTATTTT. Protein product: CASSYSSGSADTQYF.

This clone came up once. V and J are TRBV27 and TRBJ2-7; D is undetermined. Trimming pared 8 bases from V and 3 bases from J, leaving 2 bases between. Germline V lookup: CDR1 MNHEY, CDR2 SMNVEV (reference sequence). The CDR3 extends over 9 amino acids. The CDR3 sequence: CASGYEQYF. Here the CDR3 DNA reads TGTGCCAGCGGCTACGAGCAGTACTTC.

This clone turned up a few times. This chain joins TRBV7-2 and TRBJ2-6, with D hard to call. The CDR3 has 19 amino acids. From germline, CDR1 is SGHTA and CDR2 FQGNSA. The V and J ends lost 1 base and 0 bases respectively, with 16 bases between them. CDR3 nucleotide sequence: TGTGCCAGCAGCTTAGGTCAGGACCGAATTGGCTCTGGGGCCAACGTCCTGACTTTC. This codes for CASSLGQDRIGSGANVLTF.

V usage is TRBV11-2 and J usage is TRBJ2-1, with D possibly matching TRBD1 (6 bases). V gave up 5 bases and J gave up 3 bases, with 14 bases separating them. The CDR3 loop spans 15 amino acids. Germline CDR1 and CDR2: SGHAT and FQNNGV. The CDR3 spells CASSPQGNSYNEQFF. The CDR3 bases are TGTGCCAGCAGCCCACAGGGTAATAGCTACAATGAGCAGTTCTTC.

This chain connects TRBV20-1 to TRBJ2-3; D is ambiguous. V was clipped by 3 bases and J by 6 bases, with 7 bases between them. CDR3 length: 11 residues. Per the germline V gene, CDR1 is DFQATT and CDR2 is SNEGSKA (reference sequence). In DNA, the CDR3 is TGCAGTGCTAGGCACGCCGATACGCAGTATTTT. This sequence encodes CSARHADTQYF.

V usage is TRBV4-1 and J usage is TRBJ2-3; weak D call: TRBD2 (6 bases). The CDR3 totals 16 residues. Deletions cut 4 bases from V and 1 base from J, with 15 bases between. In germline, CDR1 is MGHRA, CDR2 YSYEKL. The CDR3 DNA sequence: TGCGCCAGCAGCCTGCCACGGGACTCCCGCACAGATACGCAGTATTTT. Amino acid sequence: CASSLPRDSRTDTQYF.

The chain employs TRBV28 and TRBJ1-6; a weak D match, TRBD1 (6 bases). The CDR3 totals 12 residues. The germline V and J ends were trimmed by 11 bases and 7 bases, with 12 bases remaining between them. The germline V gene has CDR1 MDHEN and CDR2 SYDVKM. The CDR3 region has the DNA TGTGCCGGAGGGGGGGGAAATTCACCCCTCCACTTT. This gives the protein CAGGGGNSPLHF.

The V call is TRBV2, the J call TRBJ2-4; D is possibly TRBD2 (5 bases). Deletions cut 1 base from V and 9 bases from J, with 10 bases between. The CDR3 covers 13 residues. CDR1 is SNHLY and CDR2 is FYNNEI in the germline V gene. The CDR3 region has the DNA TGTGCCAGCAGTGAAGTCCTAGAGGGCATTCAGTACTTC. Amino acid sequence: CASSEVLEGIQYF. The whole variable domain, filled in from reference TRBV2 and TRBJ2-4, reads EPEVTQTPSHQVTQMGQEVILRCVPISNHLYFYWYRQILGQKVEFLVSFYNNEISEKSEIFDDQFSVERPDGSNFTLKIRSTKLEDSAMYFCASSEVLEGIQYFGAGTRLSVL.

The genes are TRBV6-5 and TRBJ1-2; D unclear. CDR1 MNHEY and CDR2 SVGAGI come from the germline V gene. V gave up 2 bases and J gave up 8 bases, with 21 bases separating them. CDR3 length equals 16 residues. As DNA, the CDR3 is TGTGCCAGCAGTTACGATCTGGCCTCCCCCCCGGTGGGCTACACCTTC. Translated, it gives CASSYDLASPPVGYTF.

This sequence joins TRBV23-1 and TRBJ1-2; D is possibly TRBD1 (6 bases). TRBV23-1 is flagged as an ORF with uncertain function. V lost 7 bases, J lost 3 bases, and 21 bases lay in between. This CDR3 contains 16 residues. CDR3 sequence reads: CASTPPRGGPDYGYTF. CDR3 DNA: TGCGCCAGCACCCCTCCCCGGGGGGGCCCAGACTATGGCTACACCTTC.

The J gene is TRBJ2-5, the V gene TRBV28; 8 bases are shared with TRBD1. The length of the CDR3 is 15 residues. Germline assignment: CDR1 MDHEN and CDR2 SYDVKM. The J segment lost 9 bases and the V segment lost 4 bases, leaving 13 bases of the junction unmatched. This chain's CDR3 is CASSSLLGQASAQYF. For the CDR3, the DNA is TGTGCCAGCAGTTCCCTACTGGGACAGGCCTCGGCCCAGTACTTC.

This clone was picked up one time. V and J are TRBV27 and TRBJ1-4; D ambiguous. CDR3 size: 16 residues. Germline CDR1 and CDR2: MNHEY and SMNVEV (reference sequence). V was clipped by 5 bases and J by 8 bases, with 21 bases between them. CDR3 bases: TGTGCCAGCAGTACACGGAACACGGTTCTGATGGAAAAACTGTTTTTT. Amino acids: CASSTRNTVLMEKLFF.

The CDR3 region has the DNA TGCAGTTCGGGACAATGGTATGAGCAGTTCTTC. This codes for CSSGQWYEQFF. The chain links TRBV20-1 to TRBJ2-1, with D possibly matching TRBD1 (6 bases). This CDR3 contains 11 residues. The V gene lost 8 bases and the J gene lost 8 bases, with 13 bases spanning the gap. CDR1 is DFQATT and CDR2 is SNEGSKA in the germline V gene (reference sequence).

This clone occurred once. The CDR3 DNA sequence: TGTGCCAGTTCCCCCTCGGGACAGTATAATTCACCCCTCCACTTT. It specifies CASSPSGQYNSPLHF. The rearrangement joins TRBV19 to TRBJ1-6; 7 nucleotides align to TRBD1. CDR1 and CDR2 from the germline V gene are LNHDA and SQIVND (reference sequence). V gave up 8 bases and J gave up 4 bases; unmatched junction bases: 8. CDR3 length: 15 residues.

In DNA, the CDR3 is TGCAGCGCGAGCAGGGGAAGCACAGATACGCAGTATTTT. Translated, it gives CSASRGSTDTQYF. This chain uses TRBV29-1 with TRBJ2-3; possibly TRBD1 for D (6 bases). The CDR3 covers 13 residues. The V and J ends lost 7 bases and 0 bases respectively, with 11 bases between them. Per germline, CDR1 SQVTM and CDR2 ANQGSEA.

A single count supports this clone. This chain connects TRBV5-1 to TRBJ1-2, with D tentatively TRBD1 (5 bases). CDR1 is SGHRS, CDR2 YFSETQ, per germline. CDR3 length: 15 residues. V was clipped by 4 bases and J by 5 bases, with 18 bases between them. For the CDR3, the DNA is TGCGCCAGCAGCATGGGACGGACGGGGTCGTATGGCTACACCTTC. Translating gives CASSMGRTGSYGYTF.

The rearrangement uses TRBV6-1 and TRBJ1-5; TRBD1 aligns across 9 bases. V trimming: 4 bases; J trimming: 2 bases; junction bases outside the gene matches: 15. The CDR3 spans 19 residues. Germline V lookup: CDR1 MNHNS, CDR2 SASEGT. The CDR3 reads CASSATGGGVGSGNQPQHF. The DNA of the CDR3 is TGTGCCAGCAGTGCCACAGGGGGCGGAGTAGGATCGGGCAATCAGCCCCAGCATTTT.